What follows describes a single TCR beta chain. These data are taken from a study of blood T cell repertoires in COVID-19. Study-wide context: Samples taken during acute and convalescent COVID-19 were collected in the United States, Italy and Spain. The cDNA or gDNA used as material had been derived from T cells, B-cell-depleted T cells, or PBMCs.

How the authors handled the data: Reference gene primers were amplified, and this amplification served to estimate nucleated cell counts. The method was immunoSEQ multiplex PCR; TCRdb's version includes in-frame clones alone and lacks a portion of them. V, J and clone size reflect that table, while D and trimming were determined from the DNA. The sample includes fewer than 250,000 clones, under 90% seen only once; the top ten take 3.5% to 4.5%. The germline CDR1 and CDR2 sequences are MNHEY and SVGEGT. Deletions cut 2 bases from V and 5 bases from J, with 9 bases between. The CDR3 runs 13 residues. Source material: peripheral blood. The V and J genes are TRBV6-2 or TRBV6-3 and TRBJ1-2; D perhaps matches TRBD1 (5 bases). This sequence was found in a man over 45 with acute or convalescent COVID-19. The CDR3 here is CASSYGAIYGYTF. In DNA form, the CDR3 reads TGTGCCAGCAGTTACGGGGCGATTTATGGCTACACCTTC.